This T cell receptor beta chain was captured in a study of blood T cell repertoires in COVID-19. About the study: COVID-19 samples, acute and convalescent, were from the United States, Italy and Spain. Sample material is recorded as cDNA or gDNA derived from T cells, B-cell-depleted T cells, or PBMCs.

Authors' analysis steps: Nucleated cell number was recorded as an estimate derived from reference gene primer amplification. Measured with immunoSEQ multiplex PCR; TCRdb has only the in-frame clones, and not every one. V, J and clone size were drawn from that table, and D and trimming were deduced from the DNA. The table records roughly 160,000 clones, 86% of them present only once. This CDR3 comprises 19 residues. The germline gives CDR1 ENHRY, CDR2 SYGVKD. With 0 bases clipped from V and 3 bases from J, the junction kept 13 bases outside the gene matches. The sample comprised peripheral blood. The genes are TRBV10-3 and TRBJ2-1; 8 bases map to TRBD1. This receptor was identified in a young man with acute or convalescent COVID-19. DNA for the CDR3: TGTGCCATCAGTGAGTCGTCCTCAGGGACAGGACCTTTCTACAATGAGCAGTTCTTC. It encodes CAISESSSGTGPFYNEQFF.